The rows below give T cell receptor beta chains drawn from one sample of a study of blood T cell repertoires in COVID-19. The repertoire was sequenced with immunoSEQ multiplex PCR; TCRdb's copy has only in-frame clones and lacks some. The data show about 80,000 clones, under 90% seen once. Sample: peripheral blood. The receptor set was obtained from a human donor in a cohort sampled during active COVID-19. Each CDR3 is given with its conserved first and last residue. Fields, in order: V gene, D gene, J gene, clone size, CDR3 DNA, CDR3 protein. The D gene is left open where the match is weak. Not all rows give a size; the values are once, few, many and, for expanded clones, a class.

v_gene: TRBV6-1
d_gene: -
j_gene: TRBJ1-1
abundance: -
CDR3nt: TGTGCCAGCAGTGAATTGGCTTTTGGGAACACTGAAGCTTTCTTT
CDR3aa: CASSELAFGNTEAFF

v_gene: TRBV3-1/TRBV3-2
d_gene: -
j_gene: TRBJ1-5
abundance: -
CDR3nt: TGTGCCAGCAGCCAAACAGGGAATAGCGATCAGCCCCAGCATTTT
CDR3aa: CASSQTGNSDQPQHF

v_gene: TRBV2
d_gene: TRBD1
j_gene: TRBJ1-1
abundance: -
CDR3nt: TGTGCCAGCAGCCCACAGGGGGTTGGGACTGAAGCTTTCTTT
CDR3aa: CASSPQGVGTEAFF

v_gene: TRBV28
d_gene: TRBD1
j_gene: TRBJ1-5
abundance: -
CDR3nt: TGTGCCAGTGGGCTCCCGGGACAGGGGTTTACACAGCCCCAGCATTTT
CDR3aa: CASGLPGQGFTQPQHF

v_gene: TRBV5-1
d_gene: TRBD1
j_gene: TRBJ2-1
abundance: once
CDR3nt: TGCGCCAGCAGCTTGCTGGACAGGGTGGGTAATGAGCAGTTCTTC
CDR3aa: CASSLLDRVGNEQFF

v_gene: TRBV18
d_gene: TRBD1
j_gene: TRBJ1-2
abundance: -
CDR3nt: TGTGCCAGCTCACCACCCGGGGACAGCCGTCGTGGCTACACCTTC
CDR3aa: CASSPPGDSRRGYTF

v_gene: TRBV5-5
d_gene: -
j_gene: TRBJ2-5
abundance: -
CDR3nt: TGTGCCAGCAACAAGCGGACTACCCAAGAGACCCAGTACTTC
CDR3aa: CASNKRTTQETQYF

v_gene: TRBV5-5
d_gene: -
j_gene: TRBJ2-5
abundance: once
CDR3nt: TGTGCCAGCAGCAAAGGACAGTATGAGACCCAGTACTTC
CDR3aa: CASSKGQYETQYF

v_gene: TRBV5-1
d_gene: -
j_gene: TRBJ2-7
abundance: -
CDR3nt: TGCGCCAGCGCTTATACCGCAGGGCGATCCTACGAGCAGTACTTC
CDR3aa: CASAYTAGRSYEQYF

v_gene: TRBV24-1
d_gene: -
j_gene: TRBJ2-3
abundance: -
CDR3nt: TGTGCCACCAGTGTGGGGGGGCGAGATACGCAGTATTTT
CDR3aa: CATSVGGRDTQYF

v_gene: TRBV4-1
d_gene: -
j_gene: TRBJ2-4
abundance: -
CDR3nt: TGCGCCAGCAGCCACCCCGGACTAGCCAAAAACATTCAGTACTTC
CDR3aa: CASSHPGLAKNIQYF

v_gene: TRBV7-9
d_gene: TRBD2
j_gene: TRBJ2-3
abundance: -
CDR3nt: TGTGCCAGCAGCTTTGGAGCGGGGGGGACAGATACGCAGTATTTT
CDR3aa: CASSFGAGGTDTQYF

v_gene: TRBV6-5
d_gene: -
j_gene: TRBJ1-1
abundance: -
CDR3nt: TGTGCCAGCAGCGCCGCGCTCGCAGCTTTCTTT
CDR3aa: CASSAALAAFF

v_gene: TRBV5-1
d_gene: TRBD2
j_gene: TRBJ2-1
abundance: -
CDR3nt: TGCGCCAGCAGCGCCTCCAGCGGGGGGCATTACAATGAGCAGTTCTTC
CDR3aa: CASSASSGGHYNEQFF

v_gene: TRBV5-1
d_gene: TRBD1
j_gene: TRBJ1-4
abundance: -
CDR3nt: TGCGCCAGCAGCTTACCCCCCGGACAGGGGGGTGAAAAACTGTTTTTT
CDR3aa: CASSLPPGQGGEKLFF

v_gene: TRBV4-1
d_gene: -
j_gene: TRBJ1-5
abundance: -
CDR3nt: TGCGCCAGCAGCCAACAGGGAATCAGTCAGCCCCAGCATTTT
CDR3aa: CASSQQGISQPQHF

v_gene: TRBV7-9
d_gene: TRBD1
j_gene: TRBJ2-7
abundance: -
CDR3nt: TGTGCCAGCAGCTTACTAGGGGGCGGCGAGCAGTACTTC
CDR3aa: CASSLLGGGEQYF

v_gene: TRBV7-8
d_gene: TRBD1
j_gene: TRBJ1-1
abundance: once
CDR3nt: TGTGCCAGCAGCATGATAAGCGACAGGGGTACTGAAGCTTTCTTT
CDR3aa: CASSMISDRGTEAFF

v_gene: TRBV9
d_gene: -
j_gene: TRBJ2-5
abundance: -
CDR3nt: TGTGCCAGCAGCGTAGCTACCGGAGAGACCCAGTACTTC
CDR3aa: CASSVATGETQYF

v_gene: TRBV5-1
d_gene: TRBD2
j_gene: TRBJ2-1
abundance: -
CDR3nt: TGCGCCAGCAGCGCTCCCATTTGGCGGGGGGACTCCTACAATGAGCAGTTCTTC
CDR3aa: CASSAPIWRGDSYNEQFF

v_gene: TRBV28
d_gene: TRBD2
j_gene: TRBJ2-1
abundance: -
CDR3nt: TGTGCCAGCAGTCCATTAGCGGGCTACAATGAGCAGTTCTTC
CDR3aa: CASSPLAGYNEQFF

v_gene: TRBV7-9
d_gene: -
j_gene: TRBJ2-3
abundance: many
CDR3nt: TGTGCCAGCAGCCCAAAAAGGCGACTCTCGGATACGCAGTATTTT
CDR3aa: CASSPKRRLSDTQYF

v_gene: TRBV18
d_gene: TRBD1
j_gene: TRBJ2-3
abundance: once
CDR3nt: TGTGCCAGCTCACCAGGACAGGGCGATACGCAGTATTTT
CDR3aa: CASSPGQGDTQYF

v_gene: TRBV10-2
d_gene: TRBD1
j_gene: TRBJ2-1
abundance: -
CDR3nt: TGCGCCAGCAGTGTGACAGGGAATGAGCAGTTCTTC
CDR3aa: CASSVTGNEQFF

v_gene: TRBV7-8
d_gene: -
j_gene: TRBJ2-7
abundance: once
CDR3nt: TGTGCCAGCAGCTTAAACAGGGTCAATAACTACGAGCAGCACTTC
CDR3aa: CASSLNRVNNYEQHF

v_gene: TRBV7-2
d_gene: TRBD1
j_gene: TRBJ1-2
abundance: -
CDR3nt: TGTGCCAGCAGCCCGAGACAGGGACTGACTAACTATGGCTACACCTTC
CDR3aa: CASSPRQGLTNYGYTF

v_gene: TRBV6-1
d_gene: TRBD1
j_gene: TRBJ1-3
abundance: once
CDR3nt: TGTGCCAGCAGTGAGACAGGGCTAGGAAACACCATATATTTT
CDR3aa: CASSETGLGNTIYF

v_gene: TRBV12-3/TRBV12-4
d_gene: -
j_gene: TRBJ2-2
abundance: -
CDR3nt: TGTGCCAGCAGTTTAGGGCAGTCCGGGGAGCTGTTTTTT
CDR3aa: CASSLGQSGELFF

v_gene: TRBV15
d_gene: TRBD1
j_gene: TRBJ1-2
abundance: -
CDR3nt: TGTGCCACCAGCAGAGGAGGGACAGGGGGATACGGCTACACCTTC
CDR3aa: CATSRGGTGGYGYTF

v_gene: TRBV14
d_gene: TRBD1
j_gene: TRBJ1-2
abundance: many
CDR3nt: TGTGCCAGCAGCCGGGACAGTCAAACATTCTATGGCTACACCTTC
CDR3aa: CASSRDSQTFYGYTF

v_gene: TRBV7-8
d_gene: TRBD2
j_gene: TRBJ2-2
abundance: -
CDR3nt: TGTGCCAGCAGCCTCACTAGCGGGGGGGCCCCCGGGGAGCTGTTTTTT
CDR3aa: CASSLTSGGAPGELFF

v_gene: TRBV7-2
d_gene: -
j_gene: TRBJ2-7
abundance: -
CDR3nt: TGTGCCAGCAGCTTAGAGGGGGTTCAAATCTACGAGCAGTACTTC
CDR3aa: CASSLEGVQIYEQYF

v_gene: TRBV9
d_gene: -
j_gene: TRBJ1-5
abundance: -
CDR3nt: TGTGCCAGCAGCGGAGACAAGGTGGGTCAGCCCCAGCATTTT
CDR3aa: CASSGDKVGQPQHF

v_gene: TRBV2
d_gene: -
j_gene: TRBJ2-1
abundance: -
CDR3nt: TGTGCCAGCAGTGAATCGACAGTTAGGGGCTACAATGAGCAGTTCTTC
CDR3aa: CASSESTVRGYNEQFF

v_gene: TRBV14
d_gene: -
j_gene: TRBJ1-1
abundance: -
CDR3nt: TGTGCCAGCAGCCAAGTATCTCGGGGTGAAGCTTTCTTT
CDR3aa: CASSQVSRGEAFF

v_gene: TRBV5-1
d_gene: TRBD2
j_gene: TRBJ2-3
abundance: -
CDR3nt: TGCGCCAGCAGCTTGGCGACTAGCGGGGGGGTGAATACGCAGTATTTT
CDR3aa: CASSLATSGGVNTQYF

v_gene: TRBV5-1
d_gene: TRBD2
j_gene: TRBJ2-7
abundance: -
CDR3nt: TGCGCCAGCAGCGCAGCTAGCGGGGGTACCTACGAGCAGTACTTC
CDR3aa: CASSAASGGTYEQYF

v_gene: TRBV7-9
d_gene: -
j_gene: TRBJ1-1
abundance: once
CDR3nt: TGTGCCAGCAGCTTACAGGGCAACACTGAAGCTTTCTTT
CDR3aa: CASSLQGNTEAFF

v_gene: TRBV29-1
d_gene: -
j_gene: TRBJ2-1
abundance: -
CDR3nt: TGCAGCGCAGGACTAGGGGGTGAGCAGTTCTTC
CDR3aa: CSAGLGGEQFF

v_gene: TRBV9
d_gene: TRBD1
j_gene: TRBJ1-5
abundance: once
CDR3nt: TGTGCCAGCTCTAGAGGGGGCGCCGGTCAGCCCCAGCATTTT
CDR3aa: CASSRGGAGQPQHF

v_gene: TRBV24-1
d_gene: -
j_gene: TRBJ2-7
abundance: -
CDR3nt: TGTGCCACCAGTGAGCGGGGTCACTTCGAGCAGTACTTC
CDR3aa: CATSERGHFEQYF

v_gene: TRBV29-1
d_gene: -
j_gene: TRBJ1-1
abundance: -
CDR3nt: TGCAGCGCCGGGTCCAACACTGAAGCTTTCTTT
CDR3aa: CSAGSNTEAFF

v_gene: TRBV6-1
d_gene: -
j_gene: TRBJ1-5
abundance: -
CDR3nt: TGTGCCAGCAGTGACAGGGGTAGCAATCAGCCCCAGCATTTT
CDR3aa: CASSDRGSNQPQHF

v_gene: TRBV19
d_gene: -
j_gene: TRBJ2-1
abundance: -
CDR3nt: TGTGCCAGTAGAAAGGGGGGGCGTCTAAACAATGAGCAGTTCTTC
CDR3aa: CASRKGGRLNNEQFF

v_gene: TRBV5-1
d_gene: TRBD1
j_gene: TRBJ1-2
abundance: -
CDR3nt: TGCGCCAGCATCCCGGGGGCAGGGGGTGACTATGGCTACACCTTC
CDR3aa: CASIPGAGGDYGYTF

v_gene: TRBV6-6
d_gene: TRBD2
j_gene: TRBJ2-2
abundance: -
CDR3nt: TGTGCCAGCAGTTATGCCCCGGGACTAGGTCCCGGGGAGCTGTTTTTT
CDR3aa: CASSYAPGLGPGELFF